This T cell receptor (beta chain) is from a study of early T cells in non-severe SARS-CoV-2 infection. Background on the study: Whole-blood bulk RNA, unsorted, was sequenced, and chains were unpaired.

This CDR3 region has 15 residues. V gave up 2 bases and J gave up 4 bases; unmatched junction bases: 7. In germline, CDR1 is GTSNPN, CDR2 SVGIG (reference sequence). TCRdb independently ran MiXCR on the 5' RACE reads; one entry per CDR3 protein. Of 86,000 or so distinct CDR3 sequences listed, roughly 6% are singletons. This sequence originates from an adult who was a healthcare worker with PCR-confirmed SARS-CoV-2 infection or an uninfected control (not recorded which). Source material: whole blood. The chain couples TRBV30 to TRBJ1-4, with TRBD1 matching 7 bases. CDR3 in amino acids: CAWSPIRDSNEKLFF. The CDR3 DNA reads TGTGCCTGGAGTCCTATCCGGGACAGTAATGAAAAACTGTTTTTT.